These 13 T cell receptor beta chains originate from one sample sequenced in a study of blood T cell repertoires in COVID-19. TCRdb keeps only in-frame clones here, not all; method: immunoSEQ multiplex PCR. The sample yields around 160,000 clones, roughly four fifths seen once. The source material was peripheral blood. The receptors derive from a man in his fifties or sixties with active or convalescent COVID-19.

This chain joins TRBV12-1 and TRBJ2-3; TRBD1 was called by the table and not checked on the DNA. TRBV12-1 is a pseudogene segment. The CDR3 has 16 residues. The DNA of the CDR3 is TGTGCCAGCAGCTTTGCCCAACAGGGTTTCTCAGATACGCAGTATTTT. This translates into CASSFAQQGFSDTQYF.

The rearrangement links TRBV27 to TRBJ1-1; no firm D call. Trimming took 3 bases from V and 3 from J, leaving 8 bases between them. The CDR3 spans 13 residues. Germline CDR1 is MNHEY and CDR2 is SMNVEV (reference sequence). Written as DNA, the CDR3 is TGTGCCAGCAGTTTCTCCGGTTACACTGAAGCTTTCTTT. It codes for CASSFSGYTEAFF.

This chain uses TRBV9 with TRBJ2-2, with D possibly matching TRBD2 (6 bases). Trimming took off 2 bases at V and 6 bases at J, with 17 bases between the two ends. The germline gives CDR1 SGDLS, CDR2 YYNGEE. The CDR3 extends over 16 amino acids. This chain's CDR3 is CASSVNAGTPAGELFF. CDR3 nucleotides: TGTGCCAGCAGCGTGAATGCCGGGACTCCGGCCGGGGAGCTGTTTTTT.

The CDR3 here is CAIRPGQGDHEQYF. CDR3 bases: TGTGCCATCAGACCGGGACAGGGGGACCACGAGCAGTACTTC. The chain carries TRBV10-3 and TRBJ2-7, with TRBD1 matching 11 bases. Germline CDR1 ENHRY, CDR2 SYGVKD. V was clipped by 6 bases and J by 5 bases; unmatched bases: 6. The CDR3 totals 14 residues.

This clone appeared a few times. The chain combines TRBV18 with TRBJ1-2; D call uncertain. Trimming removed 0 bases from V and 7 bases from J, with 12 bases in between. The CDR3 sequence is 14 residues long. CDR1 is KGHSH and CDR2 is LQKENI in the germline V gene. CDR3 nucleotide sequence: TGTGCCAGCTCACCACCGTCACAATCAGTTGGCTACACCTTC. It specifies CASSPPSQSVGYTF.

In the case of this clone: At one end the junction does not follow the germline gene, possibly because of a read error. Other DNA sequences from this sample encode an identical CDR3 as well. The chain uses TRBV7-2 and TRBJ1-6, with 7 positions matching TRBD1. Looked up from germline, CDR1 is SGHTA and CDR2 is FQGNSA. The CDR3 extends over 14 amino acids. The CDR3 is CASSSQGFGSPLHF. DNA for the CDR3: TGTGCCAGCAGCTCACAGGGGTTTGGGTCACCCCTCCATTTT.

This clone was picked up a small number of times. The chain links TRBV2 to TRBJ2-3; TRBD2 is a possible D gene (6 bases). There are 14 residues in the CDR3. CDR1 SNHLY and CDR2 FYNNEI come from the germline V gene. Deletions cut 6 bases from V and 5 bases from J, with 15 bases between. CDR3 amino acids: CASSPWGVRDTQYF. Written as DNA, the CDR3 is TGTGCCAGCAGCCCCTGGGGGGTGCGAGATACGCAGTATTTT.

The chain couples TRBV6-5 to TRBJ1-1; D not resolved. The V and J ends lost 7 bases and 6 bases respectively, with 15 bases between them. Germline lookup yields CDR1 MNHEY and CDR2 SVGAGI. This CDR3 region has 13 residues. CDR3 residues: CASNPGGKAEAFF. In nucleotides, the CDR3 is TGTGCCAGCAATCCTGGAGGGAAGGCTGAAGCTTTCTTT.

This rearrangement joins TRBV28 to TRBJ1-2, with 7 bases aligning to TRBD1. CDR1 MDHEN and CDR2 SYDVKM come from the germline V gene. The junction had 21 bases not matched to a gene; V was cut back by 9 bases and J by 8 bases. The length of the CDR3 is 16 residues. Written as DNA, the CDR3 is TGTGCCAGTCGAAGCCTCACCTCAGGGGGATTATACGGCTACACCTTC. Protein: CASRSLTSGGLYGYTF.

The chain is built from TRBV12-3 or TRBV12-4 and TRBJ1-2, with 9 bases aligning to TRBD1. V was clipped by 7 bases and J by 8 bases; unmatched bases: 8. The CDR3 runs 13 residues. The CDR3 spells CASTWDRVGGYTF. CDR3 nucleotide sequence: TGTGCCAGCACCTGGGACAGGGTGGGCGGCTACACCTTC.

This chain uses TRBV7-3 with TRBJ1-3; 8 bases fit TRBD1. CDR1 SGHTA and CDR2 FQGTGA come from the germline V gene. Trimming removed 5 bases from V and 3 bases from J; junction bases left unmatched: 6. The CDR3 covers 15 residues. CDR3 in DNA: TGTGCCAGCAGCCAAGCAGGGGGCTTTGGAAACACCATATATTTT. Residues: CASSQAGGFGNTIYF.

V gene TRBV6-5 combines with J gene TRBJ2-7; 9 bases align to TRBD1. Germline-derived CDR1 and CDR2 are MNHEY and SVGAGI. CDR3 length: 14 amino acids. V shed 4 bases, J shed 4 bases, and the junction held 5 bases outside the gene matches. CDR3 nucleotides: TGTGCCAGCAGTTCGCACAGGGGGCAGTACGAGCAGTACTTC. Translated, it gives CASSSHRGQYEQYF.

The rearrangement uses TRBV29-1 and TRBJ1-1; TRBD1 matches at 7 bases. The CDR3 is 14 amino acids. J was trimmed by 1 base and V by 7 bases; bases with no gene match: 9. Germline lookup yields CDR1 SQVTM and CDR2 ANQGSEA. Here the CDR3 DNA reads TGCAGCGGGACAGGAACCCTAACGAACACTGAAGCTTTCTTT. Encoded protein: CSGTGTLTNTEAFF.